The rows below give T cell receptor beta chains drawn from one sample of a study of T cell changes during pregnancy in multiple sclerosis. Clones were sequenced by immunoSEQ multiplex PCR, and TCRdb holds only the in-frame ones, with some missing. The repertoire includes 35,000 to 45,000 clones, about 90% of them detected once, and roughly 0.52% sits in the top ten. The sequenced sample was CD4+ T cells from peripheral blood mononuclear cells, obtained before pregnancy. These receptors originate from a female donor with multiple sclerosis, enrolled in a pregnancy study. CDR3s include the opening cysteine and the closing phenylalanine or tryptophan. A D gene is named only where the DNA matches it firmly. A clone size is listed for some rows: how often the clone was seen (once, few, many), or a class if it is expanded.

v_call: TRBV5-1
clone_size: .
j_call: TRBJ1-1
cdr3_length: 12
d_call: .
cdr3_nt: TGCGCCAGCAGCCCGGGAGGGGGGGGAGCTTTCTTT
cdr3_aa: CASSPGGGGAFF

v_call: TRBV5-1
clone_size: .
j_call: TRBJ2-2
cdr3_length: 14
d_call: .
cdr3_nt: TGCGCCAGCGAGAGAAATTCGAACACCGGGGAGCTGTTTTTT
cdr3_aa: CASERNSNTGELFF

v_call: TRBV9
clone_size: .
j_call: TRBJ2-1
cdr3_length: 15
d_call: .
cdr3_nt: TGTGCCAGCAGCGTCGGGAACCCGAACTACAATGAGCAGTTCTTC
cdr3_aa: CASSVGNPNYNEQFF

v_call: TRBV10-3
clone_size: .
j_call: TRBJ2-7
cdr3_length: 15
d_call: TRBD2
cdr3_nt: TGTGCCATCAGTGAGTCCCGGGGGGGCCCCTACGAGCAGTACTTC
cdr3_aa: CAISESRGGPYEQYF

v_call: TRBV5-6
clone_size: .
j_call: TRBJ2-5
cdr3_length: 14
d_call: .
cdr3_nt: TGTGCCAGCAGCTTGTCTGGGGCCGAGGGGGCCCAGTACTTC
cdr3_aa: CASSLSGAEGAQYF

v_call: TRBV10-3
clone_size: once
j_call: TRBJ1-5
cdr3_length: 13
d_call: .
cdr3_nt: TGTGCCATCAGGACAGGACGTGATCAGCCCCAGCATTTT
cdr3_aa: CAIRTGRDQPQHF

v_call: TRBV6-1
clone_size: few
j_call: TRBJ1-5
cdr3_length: 15
d_call: .
cdr3_nt: TGTGCCAGCAGTGAAACGGGATATAGCAATCAGCCCCAGCATTTT
cdr3_aa: CASSETGYSNQPQHF

v_call: TRBV5-6
clone_size: .
j_call: TRBJ2-3
cdr3_length: 14
d_call: .
cdr3_nt: TGTGCCAGCAGCTTGGCCCCCCAGGCAGATACGCAGTATTTT
cdr3_aa: CASSLAPQADTQYF

v_call: TRBV4-3
clone_size: .
j_call: TRBJ1-5
cdr3_length: 16
d_call: .
cdr3_nt: TGCGCCAGCAGCCAGGGTCACGGGACATTGATACAGCCCCAGCATTTT
cdr3_aa: CASSQGHGTLIQPQHF

v_call: TRBV12-5
clone_size: .
j_call: TRBJ1-5
cdr3_length: 13
d_call: .
cdr3_nt: TGTGCTAGTGGAGGGGCGCTTTATCAGCCCCAGCATTTT
cdr3_aa: CASGGALYQPQHF

v_call: TRBV5-1
clone_size: .
j_call: TRBJ1-2
cdr3_length: 13
d_call: TRBD1
cdr3_nt: TGCGCCAGCAGCTCCGGACAGGGGTCTGGCTACACCTTC
cdr3_aa: CASSSGQGSGYTF

v_call: TRBV6-1
clone_size: .
j_call: TRBJ2-5
cdr3_length: 14
d_call: .
cdr3_nt: TGTGCCAGCAGTGAAGCTTGGGGAGGCGAGACCCAGTACTTC
cdr3_aa: CASSEAWGGETQYF

v_call: TRBV27
clone_size: once
j_call: TRBJ2-7
cdr3_length: 13
d_call: TRBD1
cdr3_nt: TGTGCCAGCAGTCCCCGCAGGGGGTACGAGCAGTACTTC
cdr3_aa: CASSPRRGYEQYF

v_call: TRBV11-2
clone_size: .
j_call: TRBJ2-5
cdr3_length: 13
d_call: .
cdr3_nt: TGTGCCAGCAGCCCCGCGCCGCAAGAGACCCAGTACTTC
cdr3_aa: CASSPAPQETQYF

v_call: TRBV18
clone_size: once
j_call: TRBJ2-3
cdr3_length: 16
d_call: TRBD1
cdr3_nt: TGTGCCAGCTCACCCCGTATACAGGGGGGACCAGATACGCAGTATTTT
cdr3_aa: CASSPRIQGGPDTQYF

v_call: TRBV5-5
clone_size: .
j_call: TRBJ2-3
cdr3_length: 16
d_call: .
cdr3_nt: TGTGCCAGCAGCTTGGGGCGCACAGGAACCACAGATACGCAGTATTTT
cdr3_aa: CASSLGRTGTTDTQYF

v_call: TRBV6-1
clone_size: .
j_call: TRBJ2-5
cdr3_length: 15
d_call: .
cdr3_nt: TGTGCCAGCAGTGAAGCGCTCCGGGGGCAAGAGACCCAGTACTTC
cdr3_aa: CASSEALRGQETQYF

v_call: TRBV19
clone_size: .
j_call: TRBJ2-2
cdr3_length: 15
d_call: .
cdr3_nt: TGTGCCAGTAGTGAGACGACATGGAACACCGGGGAGCTGTTTTTT
cdr3_aa: CASSETTWNTGELFF

v_call: TRBV6-5
clone_size: .
j_call: TRBJ1-1
cdr3_length: 14
d_call: TRBD1
cdr3_nt: TGTGCCAGCTCTCCCGGGACAGTAAACTTGGGAGCTTTCTTT
cdr3_aa: CASSPGTVNLGAFF

v_call: TRBV29-1
clone_size: once
j_call: TRBJ1-2
cdr3_length: 12
d_call: TRBD1
cdr3_nt: TGCAGCGCATATCAGGGGGGAAATGGCTACACCTTC
cdr3_aa: CSAYQGGNGYTF

v_call: TRBV5-6
clone_size: .
j_call: TRBJ2-2
cdr3_length: 16
d_call: TRBD1
cdr3_nt: TGTGCCAGCAGCTTGGTCGGGACAGGGTACCCCGGGGAGCTGTTTTTT
cdr3_aa: CASSLVGTGYPGELFF

v_call: TRBV11-1
clone_size: .
j_call: TRBJ2-5
cdr3_length: 14
d_call: .
cdr3_nt: TGTGCCAGCAGCTTTCCGGCAGGGCAAGAGACCCAGTACTTC
cdr3_aa: CASSFPAGQETQYF

v_call: TRBV7-9
clone_size: .
j_call: TRBJ2-5
cdr3_length: 15
d_call: TRBD1
cdr3_nt: TGTGCCAGCAGCTTATGGGCAGGGGGCGGCGAGACCCAGTACTTC
cdr3_aa: CASSLWAGGGETQYF

v_call: TRBV5-1
clone_size: .
j_call: TRBJ1-3
cdr3_length: 16
d_call: TRBD1
cdr3_nt: TGCGCCAGCAGCGTATTGACAGGGCTAACTGGAAACACCATATATTTT
cdr3_aa: CASSVLTGLTGNTIYF

v_call: TRBV9
clone_size: .
j_call: TRBJ2-7
cdr3_length: 14
d_call: .
cdr3_nt: TGTGCCAGCAGCGCCGACTCCAGCTCCTACGAGCAGTACTTC
cdr3_aa: CASSADSSSYEQYF

v_call: TRBV10-3
clone_size: .
j_call: TRBJ2-7
cdr3_length: 13
d_call: TRBD1
cdr3_nt: TGTGCCATCAGGGAGACAGGGTCCTACGAGCAGTACTTC
cdr3_aa: CAIRETGSYEQYF

v_call: TRBV15
clone_size: .
j_call: TRBJ2-2
cdr3_length: 16
d_call: .
cdr3_nt: TGTGCCACCAGCAGAGATCAGGGTGTTAGAACCGGGGAGCTGTTTTTT
cdr3_aa: CATSRDQGVRTGELFF

v_call: TRBV10-1
clone_size: .
j_call: TRBJ2-1
cdr3_length: 14
d_call: .
cdr3_nt: TGCGCCAGCAGTGAGGGGGCAGGTAAAAATGAGCAGTTCTTC
cdr3_aa: CASSEGAGKNEQFF

v_call: TRBV4-2
clone_size: .
j_call: TRBJ1-1
cdr3_length: 17
d_call: .
cdr3_nt: TGTGCCAGCAGCCAAGATCGGCGAGGGAAGCTGGGCACTGAAGCTTTCTTT
cdr3_aa: CASSQDRRGKLGTEAFF

v_call: TRBV15
clone_size: few
j_call: TRBJ1-1
cdr3_length: 13
d_call: .
cdr3_nt: TGTGCCACTCGCGGACAGTGGAACACTGAAGCTTTCTTT
cdr3_aa: CATRGQWNTEAFF

v_call: TRBV5-1
clone_size: .
j_call: TRBJ1-6
cdr3_length: 14
d_call: .
cdr3_nt: TGCGCCAGCAGCTTGGACAGGAACAATTCACCCCTCCACTTT
cdr3_aa: CASSLDRNNSPLHF

v_call: TRBV7-9
clone_size: once
j_call: TRBJ2-3
cdr3_length: 15
d_call: TRBD1
cdr3_nt: TGTGCCAGCAGCTTAGGGGACAGGGTAACAGATACGCAGTATTTT
cdr3_aa: CASSLGDRVTDTQYF

v_call: TRBV25-1
clone_size: .
j_call: TRBJ1-1
cdr3_length: 17
d_call: TRBD1
cdr3_nt: TGTGCCAGCAGTGGTACAGGGGGGTATGTAAAGAACACTGAAGCTTTCTTT
cdr3_aa: CASSGTGGYVKNTEAFF

v_call: TRBV9
clone_size: .
j_call: TRBJ1-2
cdr3_length: 14
d_call: .
cdr3_nt: TGTGCCAGCAGCCCGGGACACCAAGCTCCTGGCTACACCTTC
cdr3_aa: CASSPGHQAPGYTF

v_call: TRBV5-6
clone_size: .
j_call: TRBJ1-2
cdr3_length: 13
d_call: TRBD1
cdr3_nt: TGTGCCAGCAGCTCCCGGGACAGGGGGCATCACACCTTC
cdr3_aa: CASSSRDRGHHTF

v_call: TRBV18
clone_size: .
j_call: TRBJ2-7
cdr3_length: 15
d_call: TRBD1
cdr3_nt: TGTGCCAGCTCTCCGCCGGGACAGGGCCCCCACGAGCAGTACTTC
cdr3_aa: CASSPPGQGPHEQYF

v_call: TRBV28
clone_size: .
j_call: TRBJ1-5
cdr3_length: 14
d_call: .
cdr3_nt: TGTGCCAGCAGTTTATACGGCGGGGTAAAGCCCCAGCATTTT
cdr3_aa: CASSLYGGVKPQHF

v_call: TRBV30
clone_size: few
j_call: TRBJ1-1
cdr3_length: 15
d_call: TRBD1
cdr3_nt: TGTGCCTGGAGTGCCGTGGACAGGAAGGACACTGAAGCTTTCTTT
cdr3_aa: CAWSAVDRKDTEAFF

v_call: TRBV28
clone_size: .
j_call: TRBJ1-4
cdr3_length: 14
d_call: .
cdr3_nt: TGTGCCAGCAGTTTATGGGGGCCAAATCTTAAACTGTTTTTT
cdr3_aa: CASSLWGPNLKLFF

v_call: TRBV2
clone_size: .
j_call: TRBJ1-1
cdr3_length: 14
d_call: .
cdr3_nt: TGTGCCAGCAGTGTAACTTATTTGAACACTGAAGCTTTCTTT
cdr3_aa: CASSVTYLNTEAFF

v_call: TRBV15
clone_size: .
j_call: TRBJ2-1
cdr3_length: 11
d_call: .
cdr3_nt: TGTGCCACCGAAGGAGGGAATGAGCAGTTCTTC
cdr3_aa: CATEGGNEQFF